The source of this T cell receptor (beta chain) is a study of T cells in women clearing cervical HPV infection. In the study overall: Case blood was drawn a median around 150 days after lesion detection.

The V gene's germline CDR1 is DFQATT and CDR2 SNEGSKA (reference sequence). This CDR3 is 14 amino acids long. V dropped 4 bases and J dropped 4; count of bases not matched to a gene: 5. On this clone itself: The CDR3 end falls 3 residues outside the read, so it is completed with the germline J gene.

The protocol was immunoSEQ multiplex PCR, while the TCRdb copy is restricted to in-frame clones and leaves out a portion. The sample totals roughly 20,000 clones. The V call is TRBV20-1, the J call TRBJ2-7; 12 bases are shared with TRBD2. Specimen: blood buffy coat. The clonotype was recovered from a woman aged 18 to 69 with a cervical HPV16 infection that either progressed to CIN3+ or cleared (not recorded which). The CDR3 here is CSAKLAGGIYEQYF. The DNA read from the CDR3 is TGCAGTGCTAAACTAGCGGGAGGTATATACGAG.